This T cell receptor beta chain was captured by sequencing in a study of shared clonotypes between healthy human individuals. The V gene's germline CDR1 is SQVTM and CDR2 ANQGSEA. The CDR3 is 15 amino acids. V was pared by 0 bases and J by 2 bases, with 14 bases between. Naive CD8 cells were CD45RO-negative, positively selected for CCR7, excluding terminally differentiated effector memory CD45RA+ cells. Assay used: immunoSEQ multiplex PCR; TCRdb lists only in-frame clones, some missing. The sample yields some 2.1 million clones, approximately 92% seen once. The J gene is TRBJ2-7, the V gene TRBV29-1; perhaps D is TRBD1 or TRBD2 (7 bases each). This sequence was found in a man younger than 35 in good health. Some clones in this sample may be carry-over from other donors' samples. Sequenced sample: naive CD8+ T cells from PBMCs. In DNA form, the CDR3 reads TGCAGCGTTGAAGATTTGCAGGGGGGGACCTACGAGCAGTACTTC. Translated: CSVEDLQGGTYEQYF.